The clone carrying this T cell receptor beta chain was picked up a small number of times. Its specificity is unknown. The data belong to a study of cytomegalovirus exposure and HLA in healthy donors. Turning to the study itself: Earlier, roughly 180 million T cells were analyzed, and some 120 million unique TCR beta sequences were found among them. Study-level points and caveats: Per a prior analysis, the majority of TCR beta V segments were productive roughly 87% or roughly 30% of the time. Some TCR beta chains (around 160 of them) were listed as cytomegalovirus-associated.

V shed 6 bases and J shed 5 bases, with 5 bases lying between them. The CDR3 is 11 residues long. Germline CDR1 and CDR2: MNHEY and SVGAGI. The PCR made use of 60 Vbeta and 13 Jbeta primers. Measured with immunoSEQ multiplex PCR; TCRdb has only the in-frame clones, and not every one. This table has roughly 66,000 clones, around 78% appearing once. The TCR was taken from a man aged 18 to 29 in good health and CMV-seropositive. This chain joins TRBV6-5 and TRBJ2-1; D gene unclear. Sequenced input: PBMCs. The DNA for the CDR3 is TGTGCCAGCAGGTCAAACAATGAGCAGTTCTTC. Translating it yields CASRSNNEQFF.